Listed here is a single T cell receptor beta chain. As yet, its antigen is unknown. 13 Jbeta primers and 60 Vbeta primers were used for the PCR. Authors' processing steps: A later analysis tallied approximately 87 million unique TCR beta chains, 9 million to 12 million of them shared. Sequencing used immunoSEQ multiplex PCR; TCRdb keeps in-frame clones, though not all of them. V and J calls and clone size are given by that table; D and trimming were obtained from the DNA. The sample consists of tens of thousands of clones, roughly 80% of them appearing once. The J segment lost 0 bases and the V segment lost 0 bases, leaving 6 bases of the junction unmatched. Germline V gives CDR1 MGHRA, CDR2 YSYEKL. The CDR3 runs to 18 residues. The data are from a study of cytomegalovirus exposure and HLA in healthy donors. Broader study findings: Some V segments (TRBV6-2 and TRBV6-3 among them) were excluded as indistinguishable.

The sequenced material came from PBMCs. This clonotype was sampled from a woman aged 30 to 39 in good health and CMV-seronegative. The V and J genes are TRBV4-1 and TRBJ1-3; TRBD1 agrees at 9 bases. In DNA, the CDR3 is TGCGCCAGCAGCCAAGATGGACAGGGGCGACTCTCTGGAAACACCATATATTTT. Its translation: CASSQDGQGRLSGNTIYF.